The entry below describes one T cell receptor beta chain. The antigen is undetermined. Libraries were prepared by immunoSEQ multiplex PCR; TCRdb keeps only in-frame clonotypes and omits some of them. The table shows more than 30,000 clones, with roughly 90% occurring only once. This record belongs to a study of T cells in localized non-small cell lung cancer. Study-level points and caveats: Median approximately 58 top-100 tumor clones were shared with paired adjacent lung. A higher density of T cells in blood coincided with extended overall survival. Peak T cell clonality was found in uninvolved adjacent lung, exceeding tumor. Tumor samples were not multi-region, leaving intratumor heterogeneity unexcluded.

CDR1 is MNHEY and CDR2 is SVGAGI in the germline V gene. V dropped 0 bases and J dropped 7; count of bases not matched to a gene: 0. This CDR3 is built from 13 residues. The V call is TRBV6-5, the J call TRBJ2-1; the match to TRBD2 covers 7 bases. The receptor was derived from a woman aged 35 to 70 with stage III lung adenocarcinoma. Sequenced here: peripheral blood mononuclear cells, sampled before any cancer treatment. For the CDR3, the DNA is TGTGCCAGCAGTTACTCGCGGGGGAATGAGCAGTTCTTC. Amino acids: CASSYSRGNEQFF.